This is a list of T cell receptor beta chains from one sample in a study of T cells after yellow fever vaccination. TCRdb processed the 5' RACE reads anew with MiXCR; each CDR3 protein has one entry. The table lists 300,000 or so distinct CDR3 sequences, around 6.8% of them singletons. The sequencing used PBMCs, collected more than 40 days after the first yellow fever vaccination. These receptors originate from a man between 18 and 29 years old who received the YFV17D yellow fever vaccine. Both conserved end residues are part of each CDR3. Each record gives: clone size, J gene, D gene, V gene, CDR3 protein, CDR3 DNA. D genes are given only for firm matches. Size tells how often a clone was seen (once, few, many) or the class of an expanded clone, and some rows leave it out.

>few|TRBJ2-3|NA|TRBV3-1
CASSQAGYSEAAAITDTQYF
TGTGCCAGCAGCCAAGCAGGGTATAGTGAGGCAGCCGCGATCACAGATACGCAGTATTTT
>NA|TRBJ2-5|NA|TRBV5-1
CASSLGPAPEETQYF
TGCGCCAGCAGCTTGGGGCCGGCACCAGAAGAGACCCAGTACTTC
>NA|TRBJ1-2|NA|TRBV7-8
CASSQMGGGADYGYTF
TGTGCCAGCAGCCAAATGGGCGGCGGGGCGGACTATGGCTACACCTTC
>few|TRBJ1-2|TRBD1|TRBV12-3/TRBV12-4
CASSLGGQVINYGYTF
TGTGCCAGCAGTTTAGGGGGACAGGTGATAAACTATGGCTACACCTTC
>many|TRBJ1-6|NA|TRBV6-2/TRBV6-3
CASSHARATLHF
TGTGCCAGCAGCCATGCCAGGGCTACCCTCCACTTT
>few|TRBJ1-5|NA|TRBV5-6
CASSLGSDPPQHF
TGTGCCAGCAGCTTGGGGTCTGATCCGCCCCAGCATTTT
>few|TRBJ1-5|NA|TRBV10-2
CASSESRRVSYQPQHF
TGCGCCAGCAGTGAGTCCCGCAGGGTCAGTTATCAGCCCCAGCATTTT
>many|TRBJ2-2|NA|TRBV4-3
CASSQGGHAKGSGELFF
TGCGCCAGCAGCCAGGGGGGACACGCCAAGGGGTCCGGGGAGCTGTTTTTT
>many|TRBJ2-5|NA|TRBV20-1
CSAAYSDGGETQYF
TGCAGTGCCGCTTACTCCGACGGTGGGGAGACCCAGTACTTC
>few|TRBJ2-3|TRBD2|TRBV7-3
CASSKRTAGGKAGTDTQYF
TGTGCCAGCAGCAAAAGGACAGCGGGGGGGAAGGCGGGCACAGATACGCAGTATTTT
>NA|TRBJ1-1|TRBD1|TRBV15
CATREGTGGKFF
TGTGCCACCAGAGAGGGGACAGGGGGAAAGTTCTTT
>many|TRBJ2-7|NA|TRBV29-1
CSVAVWTDFYEQYF
TGCAGCGTGGCCGTGTGGACGGATTTTTACGAGCAGTACTTC
>many|TRBJ2-5|NA|TRBV5-1
CASSWGAGEETQYF
TGCGCCAGCAGCTGGGGTGCAGGGGAAGAGACCCAGTACTTC
>few|TRBJ2-5|TRBD1|TRBV7-9
CASSTWTGLQETQYF
TGTGCCAGCAGCACTTGGACAGGGCTCCAAGAGACCCAGTACTTC
>NA|TRBJ2-7|NA|TRBV7-2
CASSLLQGPPSSYEQYF
TGTGCCAGCAGCTTACTACAGGGTCCCCCTAGCTCCTACGAGCAGTACTTC
>few|TRBJ2-7|NA|TRBV6-5
CASSYSNRDYEQYF
TGTGCCAGCAGTTACTCGAATAGGGACTACGAGCAGTACTTC
>many|TRBJ2-6|NA|TRBV5-1
CASGPRKGPLSGANVLTF
TGCGCCAGCGGCCCTAGGAAGGGTCCCCTCTCTGGGGCCAACGTCCTGACTTTC
>many|TRBJ2-3|NA|TRBV6-6
CASSYSPDTQYF
TGTGCCAGCAGTTACTCGCCAGATACGCAGTATTTT
>NA|TRBJ1-2|NA|TRBV12-3/TRBV12-4
CASSRPPQGGYGYTF
TGTGCCAGCAGTCGACCCCCTCAGGGAGGCTATGGCTACACCTTC
>few|TRBJ2-7|NA|TRBV7-3
CASTFSYEQYF
TGTGCCAGCACCTTCTCCTACGAGCAGTACTTC
>few|TRBJ1-5|TRBD1|TRBV6-5
CASSYDRVDQPQHF
TGTGCCAGCAGTTATGACAGGGTTGATCAGCCCCAGCATTTT
>few|TRBJ2-1|NA|TRBV12-3/TRBV12-4
CASRGARSAYNEQFF
TGTGCCAGCAGGGGAGCGAGGTCGGCCTACAATGAGCAGTTCTTC
>few|TRBJ2-1|TRBD2|TRBV7-2
CASSLGSGGPWEQFF
TGTGCCAGCAGCTTAGGTAGCGGGGGGCCCTGGGAGCAGTTCTTC
>few|TRBJ2-1|NA|TRBV5-1
CASSEDLMERFF
TGCGCCAGCAGCGAGGACTTGATGGAGAGGTTCTTC
>many|TRBJ1-4|TRBD1|TRBV15
CATSRDLGQGFDEKLFF
TGTGCCACCAGCAGAGATTTGGGACAGGGGTTCGATGAAAAACTGTTTTTT
>NA|TRBJ2-2|NA|TRBV6-2/TRBV6-3
CASSYLATKAHGELFF
TGTGCCAGCAGTTACCTGGCCACAAAGGCACACGGGGAGCTGTTTTTT
>many|TRBJ2-1|TRBD2|TRBV7-8
CASRQGLAGDLGQFF
TGTGCCAGCAGACAAGGACTAGCGGGGGACCTCGGCCAGTTCTTC
>few|TRBJ1-1|NA|TRBV29-1
CSVAEESDFTEAFF
TGCAGCGTTGCTGAGGAGTCAGATTTTACTGAAGCTTTCTTT
>NA|TRBJ1-5|NA|TRBV5-1
CASSLEPGQPQHF
TGCGCCAGCAGCTTGGAACCGGGGCAGCCCCAGCATTTT
>NA|TRBJ2-2|NA|TRBV12-3/TRBV12-4
CASIGGSWAGELFF
TGTGCCAGCATTGGTGGCTCCTGGGCCGGGGAGCTGTTTTTT
>many|TRBJ2-3|TRBD2|TRBV28
CASSLAGVDTQYF
TGTGCCAGCAGTTTAGCGGGGGTGGATACGCAGTATTTT
>few|TRBJ1-1|NA|TRBV6-5
CASSSGGEGNTEAFF
TGTGCCAGCAGTTCTGGGGGGGAGGGTAACACTGAAGCTTTCTTT
>few|TRBJ2-3|NA|TRBV12-3/TRBV12-4
CASTSGPTQYF
TGTGCCAGCACCTCCGGGCCTACGCAGTATTTT
>NA|TRBJ2-2|NA|TRBV20-1
CSARDGVRVTGELFF
TGCAGTGCTAGAGATGGAGTCCGCGTCACCGGGGAGCTGTTTTTT
>many|TRBJ2-7|NA|TRBV9
CASSVAPSDFAYEQYF
TGTGCCAGCAGCGTAGCGCCCTCGGACTTCGCATACGAGCAGTACTTC
>few|TRBJ2-3|NA|TRBV7-2
CASSSLGGQSRDTQYF
TGTGCCAGCAGCTCCTTGGGGGGACAGAGCCGAGATACGCAGTATTTT
>few|TRBJ2-1|NA|TRBV6-2/TRBV6-3
CASSYRTVGRGQFF
TGTGCCAGCAGTTACCGCACCGTGGGCAGGGGGCAGTTCTTC
>NA|TRBJ2-6|NA|TRBV4-3
CASSQQQNAEANVLTF
TGCGCCAGCAGCCAGCAACAGAACGCTGAGGCCAACGTCCTGACTTTC
>few|TRBJ1-2|TRBD1|TRBV6-2/TRBV6-3
CASSVGQIYGYTF
TGTGCCAGCAGCGTGGGACAGATCTATGGCTACACCTTC
>few|TRBJ2-5|NA|TRBV20-1
CSARPGRYQETQYF
TGCAGTGCTAGACCGGGGCGGTACCAAGAGACCCAGTACTTC
>many|TRBJ2-7|NA|TRBV20-1
CSASTPRGQYF
TGCAGTGCTAGTACCCCCCGGGGGCAGTACTTC